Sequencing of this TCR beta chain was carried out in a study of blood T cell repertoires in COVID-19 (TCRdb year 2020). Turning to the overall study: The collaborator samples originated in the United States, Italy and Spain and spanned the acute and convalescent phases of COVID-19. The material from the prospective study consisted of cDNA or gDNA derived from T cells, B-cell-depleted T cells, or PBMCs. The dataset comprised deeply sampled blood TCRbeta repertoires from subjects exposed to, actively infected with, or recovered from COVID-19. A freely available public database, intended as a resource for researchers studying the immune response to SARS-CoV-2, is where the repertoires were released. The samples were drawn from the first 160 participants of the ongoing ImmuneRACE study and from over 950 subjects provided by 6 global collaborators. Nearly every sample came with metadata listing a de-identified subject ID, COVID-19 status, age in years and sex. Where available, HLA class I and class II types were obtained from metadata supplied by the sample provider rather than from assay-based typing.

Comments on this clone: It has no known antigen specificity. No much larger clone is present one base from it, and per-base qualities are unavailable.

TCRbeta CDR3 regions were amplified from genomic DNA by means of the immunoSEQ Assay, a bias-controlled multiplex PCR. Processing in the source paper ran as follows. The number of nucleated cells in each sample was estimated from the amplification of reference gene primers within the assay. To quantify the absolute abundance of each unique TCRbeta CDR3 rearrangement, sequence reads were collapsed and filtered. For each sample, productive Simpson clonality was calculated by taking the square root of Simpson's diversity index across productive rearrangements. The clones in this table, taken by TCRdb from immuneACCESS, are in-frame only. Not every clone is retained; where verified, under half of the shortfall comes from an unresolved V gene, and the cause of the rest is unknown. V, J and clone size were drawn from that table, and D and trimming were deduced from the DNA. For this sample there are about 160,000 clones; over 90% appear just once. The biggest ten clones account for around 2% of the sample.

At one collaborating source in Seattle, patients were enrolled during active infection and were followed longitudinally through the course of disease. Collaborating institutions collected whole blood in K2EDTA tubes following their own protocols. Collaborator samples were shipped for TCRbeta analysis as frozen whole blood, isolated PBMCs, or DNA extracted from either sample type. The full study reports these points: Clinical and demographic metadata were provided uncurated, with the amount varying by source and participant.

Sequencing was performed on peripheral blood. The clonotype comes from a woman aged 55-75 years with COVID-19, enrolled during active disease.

In nucleotides, the sequence is TGTGCCAGCAGCCGGGACAGGGAGTTTGGCTACACCTTC. This translates into CASSRDREFGYTF. The rearrangement joined TRBV27 to TRBJ1-2; 9 bases in between match TRBD1. CDR1 is given as MNHEY and CDR2 as SMNVEV, both from the germline V gene (reference sequence). The CDR3 has 13 amino acids, counting the end cysteine and phenylalanine. Only the CDR3 DNA is retained, 39 bases long and in frame from the first base. At the junction V is shortened by 6 bases and J by 7 bases; bases outside the gene matches: 6.